The clone carrying this T cell receptor beta chain has only a few counts. Libraries were prepared by immunoSEQ multiplex PCR; TCRdb keeps only in-frame clonotypes and omits some of them. Among fewer than 90,000 clones, 80% to 95% were seen once, and the ten largest hold about 0.91%. This record belongs to a study of PD-L1 blockade in urothelial cancer. As for the study in general: Analysis of the blood was performed 3 weeks (second dose) and 6 weeks after treatment start.

With 2 bases removed from V and 5 bases from J, the gap between germline ends came to 9 bases. The CDR3 runs 14 residues. Germline V gene sequence: CDR1 MDHEN, CDR2 SYDVKM. The sample's time point: peripheral blood 6 weeks after treatment start. This clonotype originated in a woman aged 80 or older with urothelial cancer. The V call is TRBV28, the J call TRBJ1-4; D is ambiguous. The sample here was PBMCs, taken around atezolizumab (anti-PD-L1) treatment. CDR3 region: CASSLGGKNEKLFF. The CDR3 DNA is TGTGCCAGCAGTTTAGGAGGGAAAAATGAAAAACTGTTTTTT.